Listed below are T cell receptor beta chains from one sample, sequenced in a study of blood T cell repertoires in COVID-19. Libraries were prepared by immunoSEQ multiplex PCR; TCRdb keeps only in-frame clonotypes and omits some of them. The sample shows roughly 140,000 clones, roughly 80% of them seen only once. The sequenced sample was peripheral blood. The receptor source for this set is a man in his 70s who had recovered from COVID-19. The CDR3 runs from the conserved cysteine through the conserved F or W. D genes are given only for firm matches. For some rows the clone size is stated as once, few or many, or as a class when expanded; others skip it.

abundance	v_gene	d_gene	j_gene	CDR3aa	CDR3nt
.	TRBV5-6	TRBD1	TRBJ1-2	CASSLPGQGRDGYTF	TGTGCCAGCAGCCTCCCGGGACAGGGGAGGGATGGCTACACCTTC
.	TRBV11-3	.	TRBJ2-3	CASSQTGRGTQYF	TGTGCCAGCAGCCAGACGGGGAGAGGTACGCAGTATTTT
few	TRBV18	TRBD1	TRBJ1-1	CASSTGTAQNTEAFF	TGTGCCAGCTCGACCGGGACAGCCCAGAACACTGAAGCTTTCTTT
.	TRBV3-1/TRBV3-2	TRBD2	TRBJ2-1	CASSRDSGRWNEQFF	TGTGCCAGCAGCCGAGATAGCGGGAGGTGGAATGAGCAGTTCTTC
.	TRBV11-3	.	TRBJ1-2	CASSLPGRQGVHGYTF	TGTGCCAGCAGCTTACCCGGCAGGCAAGGGGTTCATGGCTACACCTTC
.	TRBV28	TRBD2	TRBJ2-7	CASSSGLAGYEQYF	TGTGCCAGCAGTTCGGGACTAGCGGGGTACGAGCAGTACTTC
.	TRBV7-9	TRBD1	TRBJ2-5	CASSPWTGETQYF	TGTGCCAGCAGCCCTTGGACAGGGGAGACCCAGTACTTC
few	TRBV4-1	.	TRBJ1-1	CASSRGDVSNTEAFF	TGCGCCAGCAGCCGCGGGGACGTATCGAACACTGAAGCTTTCTTT
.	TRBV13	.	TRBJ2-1	CASSWRGAEGMFDEQFF	TGTGCCAGCAGCTGGAGAGGGGCGGAGGGGATGTTCGATGAGCAGTTCTTC
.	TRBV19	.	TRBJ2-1	CASSSWSSYNEQFF	TGTGCCAGTAGTTCCTGGAGCTCCTACAATGAGCAGTTCTTC
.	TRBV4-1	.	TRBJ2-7	CASSNPGGADEQYF	TGCGCCAGTTCTAACCCCGGGGGAGCGGACGAGCAGTACTTC
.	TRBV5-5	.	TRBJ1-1	CASSPALQGMNTEAFF	TGTGCCAGCAGCCCCGCTCTCCAGGGCATGAACACTGAAGCTTTCTTT
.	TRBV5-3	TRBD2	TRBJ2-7	CARSSGLAGVSTNPRGEQYF	TGTGCCAGAAGTTCGGGACTAGCGGGAGTCTCAACAAACCCCCGGGGCGAGCAGTACTTC
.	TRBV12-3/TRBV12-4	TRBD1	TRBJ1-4	CASSLWDSEKLFF	TGTGCCAGCAGTTTGTGGGACAGTGAAAAACTGTTTTTT
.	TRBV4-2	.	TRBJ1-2	CASSQDTPGVNYGYTF	TGTGCCAGCAGCCAAGATACGCCAGGGGTTAACTATGGCTACACCTTC
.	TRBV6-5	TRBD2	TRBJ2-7	CASSYGLAGSYEQYF	TGTGCCAGCAGTTACGGGCTAGCGGGTTCCTACGAGCAGTACTTC
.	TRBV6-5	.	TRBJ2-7	CASAPWESGVYEQYF	TGTGCCAGCGCCCCTTGGGAGTCGGGGGTCTACGAGCAGTACTTC
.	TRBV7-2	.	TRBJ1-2	CASSLDSNYGYTF	TGTGCCAGCAGCTTAGACAGCAACTATGGCTACACCTTC
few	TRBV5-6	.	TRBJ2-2	CASSLQGQANTGELFF	TGTGCCAGCAGCTTACAGGGTCAAGCGAACACCGGGGAGCTGTTTTTT
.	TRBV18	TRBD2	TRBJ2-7	CASSPGTSGIYEQYF	TGTGCCAGCTCACCTGGGACTAGCGGGATCTACGAGCAGTACTTC
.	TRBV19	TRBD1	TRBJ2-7	CASSPTGGSYEQYF	TGTGCCAGTAGTCCGACAGGGGGGTCCTACGAGCAGTACTTC
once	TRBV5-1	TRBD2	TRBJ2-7	CASSPGTSGSNEQYF	TGCGCCAGCAGCCCTGGGACTAGCGGGAGCAACGAGCAGTACTTC
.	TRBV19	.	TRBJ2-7	CASSIDGAGPYEQYF	TGTGCCAGTAGTATAGACGGAGCGGGCCCCTACGAGCAGTACTTC
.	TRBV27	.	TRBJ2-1	CASSLSPRNEQFF	TGTGCCAGCAGTTTATCGCCCAGGAATGAGCAGTTCTTC
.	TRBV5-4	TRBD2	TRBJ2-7	CASSLSSGPYEQYF	TGTGCCAGCAGCCTGTCTAGCGGTCCTTACGAGCAGTACTTC
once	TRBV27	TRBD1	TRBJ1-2	CASSSTGGPNYGYTF	TGTGCCAGCAGTTCCACAGGGGGCCCGAACTATGGCTACACCTTC
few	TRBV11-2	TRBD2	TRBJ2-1	CASSSILAGGALDEQFF	TGTGCCAGCAGCTCGATCCTAGCGGGAGGGGCTTTAGATGAGCAGTTCTTC
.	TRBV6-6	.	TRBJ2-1	CASSYLSRVGEQFF	TGTGCCAGCAGTTACTTGTCCAGGGTTGGTGAGCAGTTCTTC
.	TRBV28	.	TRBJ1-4	CASSPPGFNEKLFF	TGTGCCAGCTCTCCTCCGGGGTTTAATGAAAAACTGTTTTTT
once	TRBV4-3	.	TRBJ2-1	CASSHEEGSARYEQFF	TGCGCCAGCAGCCATGAAGAGGGTAGCGCTAGATATGAGCAGTTCTTC
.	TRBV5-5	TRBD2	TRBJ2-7	CASSLEGWATSGSYEQYF	TGTGCCAGCAGCTTGGAAGGATGGGCGACTAGCGGTTCCTACGAGCAGTACTTC
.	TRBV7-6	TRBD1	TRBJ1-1	CASRTWTGDTEAFF	TGTGCCAGCAGGACTTGGACAGGGGACACTGAAGCTTTCTTT
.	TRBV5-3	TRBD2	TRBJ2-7	CARSPPGQRTSGSSYEQYF	TGTGCCAGAAGCCCGCCGGGACAGCGGACTAGCGGGAGCTCCTACGAGCAGTACTTC